These 22 T cell receptor beta chains came from one sample sequenced in a study of T-cell memory formation after mild COVID-19. From the 5' RACE reads, TCRdb called clonotypes with MiXCR, one entry per CDR3 protein. The sample has about 350,000 distinct CDR3 sequences, around 20% seen once; the top ten hold 21%. The sample comprised PBMCs or a T cell subset sorted from them (not recorded which). The origin of the receptors is a man aged 18 to 30 who had mild COVID-19 (a few samples of this study predate the infection). Cell type and time point are not known.

The J gene is TRBJ1-4, the V gene TRBV20-1, with TRBD1 matching 7 bases. J lost 5 bases, V lost 1 base, and 1 base had no gene match. Germline CDR1 reads DFQATT; CDR2 reads SNEGSKA (reference sequence). The CDR3 covers 13 residues. Here the CDR3 reads CSARARGNEKLFF. The CDR3 DNA sequence: TGCAGTGCTAGAGCCAGGGGGAATGAAAAACTGTTTTTT.

There are a few counts of this clonotype. This sequence joins TRBV20-1 and TRBJ2-3; D is undetermined. With 6 bases removed from V and 0 bases from J, the gap between germline ends came to 16 bases. This CDR3 is built from 15 residues. Germline V gene data show CDR1 as DFQATT and CDR2 as SNEGSKA (reference sequence). CDR3 DNA: TGCAGTGCGAGCTCCCCGGTTACTAGCACAGATACGCAGTATTTT. Protein: CSASSPVTSTDTQYF.

This clonotype has a handful of counts. The chain joins TRBV5-1 to TRBJ1-3; a weak D match, TRBD1 (6 bases). The ends were cut back, 5 bases at V and 8 bases at J, with 11 bases in the middle. CDR3 length: 12 residues. Per the germline V gene, CDR1 is SGHRS and CDR2 is YFSETQ. CDR3 loop: CASRQDRYTIYF. For the CDR3, the DNA is TGCGCCAGCAGACAGGACAGATACACCATATATTTT.

The chain combines TRBV7-8 with TRBJ2-5, with a weak D call TRBD1 (5 bases). V gave up 5 bases and J gave up 5 bases, with 15 bases separating them. Germline CDR1 and CDR2: SGHVS and FQNEAQ. There are 14 residues in the CDR3. CDR3 coding DNA: TGTGCCAGCAGCCCCATGGCGTCAGGGGAGACCCAGTACTTC. Its protein product is CASSPMASGETQYF.

The chain is built from TRBV3-1 and TRBJ1-4, with D unclear. Trimming removed 0 bases from V and 2 bases from J, with 10 bases in between. The CDR3 runs to 16 residues. CDR1 and CDR2 from the germline V gene are LGHDT and YNNKEL (reference sequence). DNA for the CDR3: TGTGCCAGCAGCCAAGATCCGAGCTGGACTAATGAAAAACTGTTTTTT. Its protein product is CASSQDPSWTNEKLFF. Variable domain in full (rest from reference TRBV3-1 and TRBJ1-4): DTAVSQTPKYLVTQMGNDKSIKCEQNLGHDTMYWYKQDSKKFLKIMFSYNNKELIINETVPNRFSPKSPDKAHLNLHINSLELGDSAVYFCASSQDPSWTNEKLFFGSGTQLSVL.

This sequence joins TRBV9 and TRBJ2-2; 10 bases match TRBD2. Losses at the gene ends were 5 bases for V and 7 bases for J; bases not matched to a gene: 8. The germline gives CDR1 SGDLS, CDR2 YYNGEE. CDR3 size: 15 residues. The CDR3 DNA follows: TGTGCCAGCAGTGAGAGCGGGGGGGCTGTCGGGGAGCTGTTTTTT. Its protein is CASSESGGAVGELFF.

This clonotype was detected only a few times. The rearrangement joins TRBV2 to TRBJ1-1; no firm D call. Germline values: CDR1 SNHLY, CDR2 FYNNEI. There are 15 residues in the CDR3. V lost 6 bases, J lost 3 bases, and 17 bases lay in between. CDR3 sequence: CASSELVGLDTEAFF. The CDR3 DNA reads TGTGCCAGCAGCGAGCTTGTAGGTTTAGACACTGAAGCTTTCTTT.

This clonotype was picked up many times. The rearrangement joins TRBV7-2 to TRBJ2-2, with unresolved D. In germline, CDR1 is SGHTA, CDR2 FQGNSA. V lost 0 bases, J lost 4 bases, and 12 bases lay in between. This CDR3 has 16 amino acids. This CDR3 is CASSLAPGPATGELFF. The CDR3 DNA reads as TGTGCCAGCAGCTTAGCCCCGGGCCCCGCCACCGGGGAGCTGTTTTTT.

The rearrangement joins TRBV6-5 to TRBJ2-6; the D is unclear. The CDR3 loop spans 14 amino acids. Germline assignment: CDR1 MNHEY and CDR2 SVGAGI. Deletions cut 2 bases from V and 1 base from J, with 3 bases between. The CDR3: CASSYGSGANVLTF. In DNA, the CDR3 is TGTGCCAGCAGTTACGGGTCTGGGGCCAACGTCCTGACTTTC.

The chain recombines TRBV20-1 with TRBJ2-7; perhaps TRBD2 as D (5 bases). V was pared by 2 bases and J by 0 bases, with 8 bases between. The germline V gene encodes CDR1 DFQATT and CDR2 SNEGSKA (reference sequence). The CDR3 extends over 13 amino acids. The CDR3: CSARRGSSYEQYV. In nucleotides, the CDR3 is TGCAGTGCTAGACGTGGGAGCTCCTACGAGCAGTACGTC.

The rearrangement uses TRBV4-1 and TRBJ1-2; 11 bases agree with TRBD1. The J segment lost 4 bases and the V segment lost 2 bases, leaving 6 bases of the junction unmatched. The CDR3 is made up of 16 amino acids. The V gene's germline CDR1 is MGHRA and CDR2 YSYEKL. CDR3 loop: CASSQPRTGGGYGYTF. The CDR3 DNA sequence: TGCGCCAGCAGCCAACCCCGGACAGGGGGCGGCTATGGCTACACCTTC.

This clonotype has only a few counts. This chain links TRBV7-2 with TRBJ1-2; TRBD1 aligns across 9 bases. This CDR3 comprises 17 residues. Per germline, CDR1 SGHTA and CDR2 FQGNSA. J lost 7 bases, V lost 2 bases, and 14 bases had no gene match. CDR3 loop: CASSLTNPGQGHGGYTF. CDR3 sequence (DNA): TGTGCCAGCAGCTTAACTAACCCGGGACAGGGCCATGGTGGCTACACCTTC.

This clonotype was observed a few times. J is TRBJ2-3 and V is TRBV3-2; no DNA check was done on the table's D call, TRBD1. TRBV3-2 has pseudogene status. This CDR3 spans 15 amino acids. The CDR3 sequence is CASSQDVPDPDTQYF. The CDR3 nucleotides read TGTGCCAGCAGCCAAGATGTCCCCGACCCAGATACGCAGTATTTT.

This clonotype was observed a few times. This chain links TRBV6-2 or TRBV6-3 with TRBJ2-5; perhaps TRBD2 as D (6 bases). The ends were cut back, 6 bases at V and 2 bases at J, with 10 bases in the middle. Germline V lookup: CDR1 MNHEY, CDR2 SVGEGT. The CDR3 is made up of 13 amino acids. CDR3 bases: TGTGCCAGCAGCCGACGGGAGCAAGAGACCCAGTACTTC. As protein: CASSRREQETQYF.

This clonotype was picked up a small number of times. V usage is TRBV4-3 and J usage is TRBJ2-5, with 13 bases fitting TRBD2. The junction had 5 bases not matched to a gene; V was cut back by 2 bases and J by 5 bases. CDR3 length equals 16 residues. Germline lookup yields CDR1 LGHNA and CDR2 YSLEER. DNA for the CDR3: TGCGCCAGCAGCCAAACTAGCGGGGGGGCCATTGAGACCCAGTACTTC. Its protein product is CASSQTSGGAIETQYF.

This clonotype was recorded a few times. The chain has TRBV5-1 and TRBJ2-1; D ambiguous. Germline CDR1 and CDR2: SGHRS and YFSETQ. CDR3 length: 13 amino acids. With 0 bases removed from V and 7 bases from J, the gap between germline ends came to 8 bases. For the CDR3, the DNA is TGCGCCAGCAGCTTGGCCCGATTAAATGAGCAGTTCTTC. Its translation: CASSLARLNEQFF.

This chain connects TRBV5-6 to TRBJ2-5; TRBD1 matches at 7 bases. The CDR3 is made up of 14 amino acids. Trimming cost V 3 bases and J 7 bases; bases outside gene matches: 9. Looked up from germline, CDR1 is SGHDT and CDR2 is YYEEEE. The CDR3 sequence is CASSWGRGYGTQYF. The CDR3 bases are TGTGCCAGCAGCTGGGGCAGGGGGTACGGGACCCAGTACTTC.

The gene calls are TRBV12-3 or TRBV12-4 and TRBJ2-5; a weak D match, TRBD1 (5 bases). The CDR3 loop spans 13 amino acids. V lost 3 bases to trimming and J lost 10 bases, with 15 bases between them. CDR3 nucleotides: TGTGCCAGCAGTTTGGGGCAGGGCCTGAACCAGTACTTC. Residues: CASSLGQGLNQYF.

The genes are TRBV29-1 and TRBJ2-7, with TRBD1 matching over 8 bases. The germline V gene encodes CDR1 SQVTM and CDR2 ANQGSEA. This CDR3 is 14 amino acids long. Germline trimming cut 2 bases from V and 3 bases from J; bases unmatched to any gene: 6. CDR3 coding DNA: TGCAGCGTTGAAACTACCGGGACAGGCTACGAGCAGTACTTC. Translating gives CSVETTGTGYEQYF.

The gene calls are TRBV4-1 and TRBJ1-5, with D possibly TRBD1 on 5 matching bases. The germline V and J ends were trimmed by 3 bases and 7 bases, with 10 bases remaining between them. There are 13 residues in the CDR3. Germline V gives CDR1 MGHRA, CDR2 YSYEKL. The CDR3 DNA is TGCGCCAGCAGCCAGACCGGGGCGCAGCCCCAGCATTTT. Translation gives CASSQTGAQPQHF.

This clonotype was seen only a few times. The rearrangement uses TRBV9 and TRBJ1-1, with D unresolved. The ends were cut back, 0 bases at V and 0 bases at J, with 9 bases in the middle. The CDR3 length is 15 residues. Germline loops: CDR1 SGDLS, CDR2 YYNGEE. The CDR3 bases are TGTGCCAGCAGCGTAGAGGTAGCTATGAACACTGAAGCTTTCTTT. Protein: CASSVEVAMNTEAFF.

This chain connects TRBV27 to TRBJ1-1; D uncertain. CDR3 length equals 13 residues. Trimming shortened V by 8 bases and J by 4 bases, and 14 bases separated the two germline ends. The germline CDR1 and CDR2 sequences are MNHEY and SMNVEV (reference sequence). In DNA form, the CDR3 reads TGTGCCAGCGCCCGCCCCGAGTCCACTGAAGCTTTCTTT. It yields the protein CASARPESTEAFF.